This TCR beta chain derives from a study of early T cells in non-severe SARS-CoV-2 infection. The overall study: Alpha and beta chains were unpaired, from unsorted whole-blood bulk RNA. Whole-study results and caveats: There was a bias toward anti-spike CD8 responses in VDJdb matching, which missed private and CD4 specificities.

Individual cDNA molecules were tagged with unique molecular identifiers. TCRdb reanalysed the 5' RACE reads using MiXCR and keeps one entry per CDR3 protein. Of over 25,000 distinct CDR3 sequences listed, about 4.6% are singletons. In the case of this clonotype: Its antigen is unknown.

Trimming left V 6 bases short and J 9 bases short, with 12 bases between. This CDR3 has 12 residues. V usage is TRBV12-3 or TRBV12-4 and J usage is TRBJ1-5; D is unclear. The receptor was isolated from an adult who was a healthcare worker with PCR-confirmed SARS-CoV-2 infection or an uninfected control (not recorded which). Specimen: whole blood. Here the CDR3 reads CASSIGLMPQHF. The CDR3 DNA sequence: TGTGCCAGCAGCATCGGACTGATGCCCCAGCATTTT.